This T cell receptor beta chain is drawn from a study of OX40 agonist ivuxolimab in advanced cancers. Whole-study context: The group had a mean age of approximately 60 years, ranged from about 20 to 80, and was less than 85% male.

Findings and caveats of the study: Nonresponders, in some cases, also had low normalized T-cell clonal expansion. CD4+ and CD8+ blood T cells expanded clonally by week 6 at 0.1 to 3.0 mg/kg.

At baseline, cycle 4 day 1, and cycle 7 day 1, blood was sampled. A word on this clone: The target antigen is unknown.

The V gene lost 2 bases and the J gene lost 8 bases, with 9 bases spanning the gap. CDR1 and CDR2 (germline): ENHRY, SYGVKD. The CDR3 is 13 amino acids. TCRdb keeps only in-frame clones here, not all; method: immunoSEQ multiplex PCR. The sample holds roughly 40,000 clones; roughly nine tenths are singletons and the top ten take about 4.7%. The starting material was CD4+ or CD8+ T cells sorted from blood, obtained in a trial of the OX40 agonist ivuxolimab. This TCR derives from an adult with an advanced solid tumor such as melanoma, head and neck, liver or kidney cancer. The genes are TRBV10-3 and TRBJ1-4; weak D call: TRBD1 (5 bases). The CDR3 DNA sequence: TGTGCCATCAGTGAGGGGGCTGACGAAAAACTGTTTTTT. Amino acids: CAISEGADEKLFF.